This T cell receptor beta chain is drawn from a study of T cell responses to AZD1222 COVID-19 vaccine. The CDR3 runs to 16 residues. From germline, CDR1 is LGHDT and CDR2 YNNKEL (reference sequence). With 2 bases removed from V and 2 bases from J, the gap between germline ends came to 13 bases. Here immunoSEQ multiplex PCR was the method, and the copy in TCRdb shows in-frame clones only, minus some. The table shows around 180,000 clones, with almost 90% occurring only once. The V and J genes are TRBV3-1 (or the pseudogene TRBV3-2) and TRBJ1-3; D unresolved. The sample consisted of peripheral blood, taken on day 0 of AZD1222 vaccination. The receptor comes from an adult in good health. The CDR3 here is CASSQLVRQTGNTIYF. CDR3 DNA sequence: TGTGCCAGCAGCCAACTAGTGCGGCAGACTGGAAACACCATATATTTT.